The 14 T cell receptor beta chains below all came from one sample that was sequenced in a study of T cells in tuberculosis. The protocol was immunoSEQ multiplex PCR, while the TCRdb copy is restricted to in-frame clones and leaves out a portion. The sample lists some 31,000 clones, nearly 97% seen once, with about 2.2% in the top ten. Sequenced sample: PBMCs. These receptors all come from a donor between 5 and 29 years old with latent tuberculosis or without tuberculosis infection.

The V call is TRBV19, the J call TRBJ1-5; D is perhaps TRBD1 (5 bases). In germline, CDR1 is LNHDA, CDR2 SQIVND (reference sequence). Trimming removed 6 bases from V and 6 bases from J, with 15 bases in between. The CDR3 sequence is 14 residues long. The CDR3 nucleotides read TGTGCCAGTAGGGGACTTAGGGGAGGTCAGCCCCAGCATTTT. It specifies CASRGLRGGQPQHF.

In nucleotides, the CDR3 is TGTGCCAGCATGAGAAGGGGAGAGACCCAGTACTTC. Amino acids: CASMRRGETQYF. The chain combines TRBV2 with TRBJ2-5, with D perhaps TRBD1 (5 bases). This CDR3 spans 12 amino acids. Trimming removed 7 bases from V and 4 bases from J, with 10 bases in between. Looked up from germline, CDR1 is SNHLY and CDR2 is FYNNEI.

The rearrangement uses TRBV18 and TRBJ1-1; 7 bases are shared with TRBD1. The germline gives CDR1 KGHSH, CDR2 LQKENI. This CDR3 spans 14 amino acids. The trim removed 4 bases at V and 4 bases at J, leaving 6 bases unmatched. The CDR3 bases are TGTGCCAGCTCACTAGAGGGACAGAGCACTGAAGCTTTCTTT. It specifies CASSLEGQSTEAFF.

The V gene is TRBV15, the J gene TRBJ1-4; D call uncertain. CDR3 length equals 15 residues. CDR1 and CDR2 from the germline V gene are LNHNV and YYDKDF (reference sequence). V was shortened by 0 bases and J by 7 bases, with 12 bases between the two germline ends. For the CDR3, the DNA is TGTGCCACCAGCAGAGAGGGGAGGGTGGGTGAAAAACTGTTTTTT. Residues: CATSREGRVGEKLFF.

V and J are TRBV10-3 and TRBJ1-2; 7 bases match TRBD1. V dropped 5 bases and J dropped 8; count of bases not matched to a gene: 11. The V gene's germline CDR1 is ENHRY and CDR2 SYGVKD. The CDR3 runs 14 residues. The DNA for the CDR3 is TGTGCCATCAGTCTCGGACAGGCCTCGGGGGGCTACACCTTC. Translating it yields CAISLGQASGGYTF.

V and J are TRBV15 and TRBJ2-3; D not resolved. CDR1 is LNHNV, CDR2 YYDKDF, per germline (reference sequence). V lost 4 bases and J lost 6, with 11 bases in between. The CDR3 is made up of 13 amino acids. CDR3 region: CATSTELSDTQYF. The CDR3 bases are TGTGCCACCAGCACCGAGTTAAGTGATACGCAGTATTTT.

The chain carries TRBV7-8 and TRBJ1-6; D call uncertain. The V end lost 5 bases, the J end lost 7 bases, and 21 bases lay between the germline ends. CDR3 size: 17 residues. Germline CDR1 is SGHVS and CDR2 is FQNEAQ. In DNA form, the CDR3 reads TGTGCCAGCAGCGCCGGAGGCGGATCCGAGAGAAATTCACCCCTCCACTTT. It yields the protein CASSAGGGSERNSPLHF.

The CDR3: CASSLSPGEGAETQYF. DNA for the CDR3: TGTGCCAGCAGCCTCAGCCCTGGGGAGGGCGCGGAGACCCAGTACTTC. The chain joins TRBV9 to TRBJ2-5; 7 bases map to TRBD2. V lost 4 bases, J lost 5 bases, and 14 bases stayed unmatched. CDR3 size: 16 residues. The V gene's germline CDR1 is SGDLS and CDR2 YYNGEE.

The chain has TRBV4-2 and TRBJ1-2; D is undetermined. V was trimmed by 4 bases and J by 4 bases, leaving 13 bases between them. Germline V gives CDR1 LGHNA, CDR2 YNFKEQ. This CDR3 is 14 amino acids long. CDR3 bases: TGTGCCAGCAGCCCAGCGAAAGACCTCTATGGCTACACCTTC. Its protein product is CASSPAKDLYGYTF.

This clone has only one observation. The gene calls are TRBV13 and TRBJ2-1; 8 positions match TRBD2. Germline V CDR1 and CDR2: PRHDT, FYEKMQ (reference sequence). CDR3 length equals 15 residues. With 0 bases clipped from V and 7 bases from J, the junction kept 5 bases outside the gene matches. In DNA, the CDR3 is TGTGCCAGCAGCTTAGGCGGGGGGGCGTGGAATGAGCAGTTCTTC. Protein: CASSLGGGAWNEQFF.

Written as DNA, the CDR3 is TGTGCCAGCAGCGTAGACGTCAGCGATTATTCACCCCTCCACTTT. This encodes CASSVDVSDYSPLHF. The rearrangement links TRBV9 to TRBJ1-6; D is undetermined. Looked up from germline, CDR1 is SGDLS and CDR2 is YYNGEE. The CDR3 spans 15 residues. V lost 0 bases and J 8 bases, leaving 12 bases between the germline ends.

The chain combines TRBV4-1 with TRBJ2-2; 9 bases line up with TRBD2. Looked up from germline, CDR1 is MGHRA and CDR2 is YSYEKL. The trim removed 4 bases at V and 7 bases at J, leaving 10 bases unmatched. The CDR3 runs to 16 residues. CDR3: CASSLLALSGGGELFF. The CDR3 coding sequence is TGCGCCAGCAGCCTATTGGCTCTTAGCGGGGGCGGGGAGCTGTTTTTT.

The chain has TRBV28 and TRBJ1-1; possible D gene TRBD1, 5 bases. Trimming left V 7 bases short and J 3 bases short, with 15 bases between. The germline CDR1 and CDR2 sequences are MDHEN and SYDVKM. The CDR3 loop spans 14 amino acids. CDR3 loop: CASITYGGYTEAFF. In DNA form, the CDR3 reads TGTGCCAGCATAACGTACGGGGGGTACACTGAAGCTTTCTTT.

The sample holds one count of this clone. The rearrangement links TRBV4-1 to TRBJ2-7, with 10 bases fitting TRBD2. J lost 3 bases, V lost 3 bases, and 5 bases had no gene match. This CDR3 has 15 residues. The germline CDR1 and CDR2 sequences are MGHRA and YSYEKL. The CDR3 is CASSQGTSVYYEQYF. In nucleotides, the CDR3 is TGCGCCAGCAGCCAGGGGACTAGCGTTTACTACGAGCAGTACTTC.